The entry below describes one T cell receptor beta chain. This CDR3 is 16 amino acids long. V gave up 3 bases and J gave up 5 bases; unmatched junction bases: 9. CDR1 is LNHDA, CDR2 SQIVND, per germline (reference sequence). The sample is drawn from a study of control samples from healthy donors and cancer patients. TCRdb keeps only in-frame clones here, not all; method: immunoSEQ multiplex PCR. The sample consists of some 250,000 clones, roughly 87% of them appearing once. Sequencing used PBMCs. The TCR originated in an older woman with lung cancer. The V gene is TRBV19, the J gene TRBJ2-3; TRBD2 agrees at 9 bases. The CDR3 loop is CASSIYGGGALDTQYF. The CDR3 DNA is TGTGCCAGTAGTATCTACGGCGGGGGGGCATTAGATACGCAGTATTTT. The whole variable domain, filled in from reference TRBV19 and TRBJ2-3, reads DGGITQSPKYLFRKEGQNVTLSCEQNLNHDAMYWYRQDPGQGLRLIYYSQIVNDFQKGDIAEGYSVSREKKESFPLTVTSAQKNPTAFYLCASSIYGGGALDTQYFGPGTRLTVL.